This is a list of T cell receptor beta chains from one sample in a study of shared clonotypes between healthy human individuals. The table came from immunoSEQ multiplex PCR; TCRdb's copy has only in-frame clones and leaves some out. There are some 2,100,000 clones in the sample; approximately 96% occur only once, and 0.13% lies in the top ten. Sequencing was performed on naive CD4+ T cells sorted from blood. The receptors here all came from a man aged 18-30 years in good health. The CDR3 runs from the conserved cysteine through the conserved F or W. Fields, in order: clone size, V gene, J gene, D gene, CDR3 protein, CDR3 DNA. D genes are given only for firm matches. Clone size is stated in some rows and not others, as once, few, many or a class when expanded.

once,TRBV27,TRBJ2-7,.,CASSLEGGKLGEQYF,TGTGCCAGCAGTTTAGAGGGGGGGAAATTGGGCGAGCAGTACTTC
.,TRBV30,TRBJ2-5,.,CAWSSTGRPQETQYF,TGTGCCTGGAGTAGTACAGGGAGACCCCAAGAGACCCAGTACTTC
.,TRBV19,TRBJ1-5,TRBD1,CASSTTDRVWSNQPQHF,TGTGCCAGTTCAACCACGGACAGGGTATGGAGCAATCAGCCCCAGCATTTT
.,TRBV28,TRBJ1-1,.,CASSLLIGQSNTEAFF,TGTGCCAGCAGTTTATTAATAGGCCAGTCGAACACTGAAGCTTTCTTT
.,TRBV2,TRBJ1-6,.,CASSGQPNSPLHF,TGTGCCAGCAGTGGACAACCTAATTCACCCCTCCACTTT
.,TRBV6-5,TRBJ2-2,.,CASSRPEGAGELFF,TGTGCCAGCAGTAGGCCGGAAGGGGCCGGGGAGCTGTTTTTT
.,TRBV5-6,TRBJ2-3,.,CASSLGGKSTDTQYF,TGTGCCAGCAGCTTAGGCGGTAAGAGCACAGATACGCAGTATTTT
once,TRBV30,TRBJ1-3,TRBD1,CACGQANSGNTIYF,TGTGCCTGTGGACAGGCCAACTCTGGAAACACCATATATTTT
.,TRBV5-1,TRBJ1-6,.,CASSLGNRGGYSPLHF,TGCGCCAGCAGCCTGGGGAATCGGGGAGGGTATTCACCCCTCCACTTT
.,TRBV30,TRBJ1-1,.,CAWTPARDEAFF,TGTGCCTGGACTCCAGCCCGAGATGAAGCTTTCTTT
.,TRBV5-4,TRBJ1-4,.,CASSPEKLFF,TGTGCCAGCAGCCCAGAAAAACTGTTTTTT
once,TRBV5-1,TRBJ2-3,.,CASSLGPEEATQYF,TGCGCCAGCAGCTTGGGGCCTGAGGAAGCTACGCAGTATTTT
once,TRBV7-2,TRBJ2-3,.,CASSGGTPPDTQYF,TGTGCCAGCAGTGGGGGGACGCCCCCAGATACGCAGTATTTT
.,TRBV4-2,TRBJ1-2,TRBD1,CASSQNSGTGDGYTF,TGTGCCAGCAGCCAAAACTCCGGGACAGGGGATGGCTACACCTTC
.,TRBV9,TRBJ1-6,.,CASSGSSGAGVVLGPLHF,TGTGCCAGCAGCGGGAGTTCCGGGGCAGGGGTAGTTTTGGGACCCCTCCACTTT
.,TRBV30,TRBJ1-5,TRBD1,CAWSQGESNQPQHF,TGTGCCTGGAGTCAGGGGGAGAGCAATCAGCCCCAGCATTTT
.,TRBV18,TRBJ1-1,.,CASSPTAGRGPNTEAFF,TGTGCCAGCTCACCCACCGCGGGTCGGGGTCCGAACACTGAAGCTTTCTTT
.,TRBV9,TRBJ1-6,TRBD1,CASSSGQINSPLHF,TGTGCCAGCAGCTCGGGACAGATTAATTCACCCCTCCACTTT
.,TRBV10-3,TRBJ2-1,.,CAISEAGTPNEQFF,TGTGCCATCAGTGAGGCCGGGACACCTAATGAGCAGTTCTTC
.,TRBV7-9,TRBJ1-1,TRBD1,CASSSAITGENTEAFF,TGTGCCAGCAGCTCTGCCATTACAGGGGAGAACACTGAAGCTTTCTTT
.,TRBV4-3,TRBJ1-2,TRBD1,CASSQAALGQGGYGYTF,TGCGCCAGCAGCCAAGCCGCTCTGGGACAGGGAGGATATGGCTACACCTTC
.,TRBV6-5,TRBJ2-2,.,CASSYSRTVGELFF,TGTGCCAGCAGTTACTCCCGGACAGTCGGGGAGCTGTTTTTT
.,TRBV2,TRBJ2-7,.,CASSLGTQAGQYF,TGTGCCAGCAGCCTCGGGACGCAGGCCGGGCAGTACTTC
.,TRBV11-1,TRBJ1-1,.,CASSGRRQTYTEAFF,TGTGCCAGCAGCGGTCGTAGGCAGACTTACACTGAAGCTTTCTTT
.,TRBV28,TRBJ2-5,TRBD1,CASRRTGIRETQYF,TGTGCCAGCAGGCGGACAGGGATCCGCGAGACCCAGTACTTC
.,TRBV6-6,TRBJ2-3,.,CASSLDFASTDTQYF,TGTGCCAGCAGTCTGGACTTTGCTAGCACAGATACGCAGTATTTT
.,TRBV7-9,TRBJ2-7,.,CASSPRTQDPYEQYF,TGTGCCAGCAGCCCCCGGACGCAGGACCCCTACGAGCAGTACTTC
once,TRBV6-5,TRBJ2-6,.,CASSYARSGANVLTF,TGTGCCAGCAGTTACGCCAGGAGTGGGGCCAACGTCCTGACTTTC
.,TRBV6-5,TRBJ2-7,.,CASSKTRYEQYF,TGTGCCAGCAGTAAGACCCGCTACGAGCAGTACTTC
.,TRBV4-1,TRBJ2-1,.,CASSQESNEQFF,TGCGCCAGCAGCCAAGAATCAAATGAGCAGTTCTTC
.,TRBV7-9,TRBJ1-6,.,CASSSGQSYNSPLHF,TGTGCCAGCAGCTCAGGACAGTCCTATAATTCACCCCTCCACTTT
.,TRBV7-2,TRBJ2-4,TRBD1,CASSYDRGNIQYF,TGTGCCAGCAGCTACGACAGGGGAAACATTCAGTACTTC
.,TRBV5-1,TRBJ2-5,TRBD1,CASSLATGGVRETQYF,TGCGCCAGCAGCTTGGCGACAGGGGGTGTGAGAGAGACCCAGTACTTC
.,TRBV7-8,TRBJ2-7,.,CASSLALHYEQYF,TGTGCCAGCAGCTTAGCGCTCCACTACGAGCAGTACTTC
.,TRBV10-1,TRBJ2-1,.,CASSVGTSYNEQFF,TGCGCCAGCAGTGTCGGGACCTCGTACAATGAGCAGTTCTTC
.,TRBV11-2,TRBJ2-7,.,CASSSPLDQVPLGEQYF,TGTGCCAGCAGCTCCCCCTTGGATCAGGTCCCCTTGGGAGAGCAGTACTTC
.,TRBV13,TRBJ1-2,.,CASSLGRDLIYTF,TGTGCCAGCAGCTTAGGTCGGGACCTTATTTACACCTTC
.,TRBV10-2,TRBJ2-3,TRBD2,CASGRLATDTQYF,TGCGCCAGCGGAAGACTAGCCACAGATACGCAGTATTTT
once,TRBV6-4,TRBJ2-1,TRBD2,CASSDSGGGHYNEQFF,TGTGCCAGCAGTGACTCCGGGGGGGGGCACTACAATGAGCAGTTCTTC
.,TRBV6-1,TRBJ2-7,.,CASSAPSLDRYEQYF,TGTGCCAGCAGTGCCCCATCCCTAGACCGCTACGAGCAGTACTTC
.,TRBV6-5,TRBJ2-3,.,CASSYGAQTWYTQYF,TGTGCCAGCAGTTACGGGGCTCAAACATGGTATACGCAGTATTTT
.,TRBV6-6,TRBJ2-7,.,CASSRTSPYEQYF,TGTGCCAGCAGTAGGACGTCCCCCTACGAGCAGTACTTC
.,TRBV5-1,TRBJ2-1,TRBD1,CASSSRQGSNYHEQFF,TGCGCCAGCAGCTCCCGACAGGGGTCCAATTACCATGAGCAGTTCTTC
.,TRBV27,TRBJ2-1,TRBD1,CASSRTGGYEQFF,TGTGCCAGCAGTAGGACAGGGGGGTATGAGCAGTTCTTC
.,TRBV30,TRBJ2-1,.,CAWSSDRPDYNEQFF,TGTGCCTGGAGTTCAGACAGGCCCGATTACAATGAGCAGTTCTTC
once,TRBV10-3,TRBJ2-1,.,CAISESRDTYNEQFF,TGTGCCATCAGTGAGTCCCGGGACACGTACAATGAGCAGTTCTTC
.,TRBV6-5,TRBJ1-1,.,CASSGHRVATEAFF,TGTGCCAGCAGTGGGCACAGGGTGGCCACTGAAGCTTTCTTT
.,TRBV18,TRBJ2-4,TRBD2,CASSPGTSPAKNIQYF,TGTGCCAGCTCACCCGGGACTAGTCCGGCCAAAAACATTCAGTACTTC